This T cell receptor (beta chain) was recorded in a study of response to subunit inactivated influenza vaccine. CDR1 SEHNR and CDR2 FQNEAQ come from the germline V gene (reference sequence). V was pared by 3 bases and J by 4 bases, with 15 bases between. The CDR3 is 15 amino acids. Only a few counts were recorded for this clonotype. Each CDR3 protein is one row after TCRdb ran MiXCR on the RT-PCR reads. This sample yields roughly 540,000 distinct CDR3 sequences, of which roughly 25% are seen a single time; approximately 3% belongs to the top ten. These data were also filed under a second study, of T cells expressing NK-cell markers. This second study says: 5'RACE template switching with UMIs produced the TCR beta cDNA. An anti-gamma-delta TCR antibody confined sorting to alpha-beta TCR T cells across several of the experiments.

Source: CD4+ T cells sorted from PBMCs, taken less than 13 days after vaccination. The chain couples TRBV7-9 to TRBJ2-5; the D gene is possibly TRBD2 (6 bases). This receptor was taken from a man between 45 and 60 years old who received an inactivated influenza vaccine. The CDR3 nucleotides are TGTGCCAGCAGCTTCGGAGGGATGACGAGAGAGACCCAGTACTTC. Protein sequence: CASSFGGMTRETQYF.